This TCR beta chain emerged from a study of cytomegalovirus exposure and HLA in healthy donors. Study outcomes and limitations: The study put some 150 TCR beta chains on its list as cytomegalovirus-associated. Many donors carried some public TCRs, although rarity characterized most TCR sequences.

As concerns this clone: Its cognate antigen is unknown.

V lost 0 bases and J 5 bases, leaving 16 bases between the germline ends. The CDR3 runs to 16 residues. CDR1 is MNHNS and CDR2 is SASEGT in the germline V gene. The PCR contained 60 Vbeta and 13 Jbeta primers. The assay was immunoSEQ multiplex PCR, and TCRdb's table has in-frame clones only and misses some. Recorded for this sample: approximately 75,000 clones. This TCR was sampled from a man aged 40-50 years in good health and CMV-seronegative. The specimen was PBMCs. J is TRBJ1-2 and V is TRBV6-1, with D unresolved. The CDR3 region is CASSEALSPGDYGYTF. For the CDR3, the DNA is TGTGCCAGCAGTGAAGCGTTAAGTCCCGGGGATTATGGCTACACCTTC.